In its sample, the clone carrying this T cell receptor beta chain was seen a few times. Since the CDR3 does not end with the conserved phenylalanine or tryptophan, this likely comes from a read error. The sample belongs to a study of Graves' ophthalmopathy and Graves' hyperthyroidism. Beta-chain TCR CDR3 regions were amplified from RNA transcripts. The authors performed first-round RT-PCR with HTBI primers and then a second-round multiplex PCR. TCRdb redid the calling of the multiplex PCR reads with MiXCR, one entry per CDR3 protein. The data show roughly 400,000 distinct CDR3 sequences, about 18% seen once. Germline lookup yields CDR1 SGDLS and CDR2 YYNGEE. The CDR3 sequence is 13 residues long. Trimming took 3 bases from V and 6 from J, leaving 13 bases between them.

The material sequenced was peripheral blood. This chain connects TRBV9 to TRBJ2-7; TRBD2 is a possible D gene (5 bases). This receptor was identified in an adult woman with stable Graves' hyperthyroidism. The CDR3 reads CASSGGLSPEQYL. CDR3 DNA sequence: TGTGCCAGCAGCGGAGGACTGTCCCCCGAGCAGTACCTC.